This T cell receptor (beta chain) was captured by sequencing in a study of cytomegalovirus exposure and HLA in healthy donors. The CDR3 totals 14 residues. With 4 bases clipped from V and 7 bases from J, the junction kept 6 bases outside the gene matches. The germline V gene has CDR1 LNHDA and CDR2 SQIVND (reference sequence). Primers included in the PCR were 60 Vbeta and 13 Jbeta primers. The repertoire was sequenced with immunoSEQ multiplex PCR; TCRdb's copy has only in-frame clones and lacks some. The sample has fewer than 150,000 clones; approximately 80% are singletons. The rearrangement uses TRBV19 and TRBJ2-1, with 8 bases matching TRBD2. Sequenced sample: PBMCs. The clonotype was recovered from a male donor in good health and CMV-seronegative. The CDR3 here is CASSKYSSGNEQFF. CDR3 nucleotides: TGTGCCAGTAGTAAGTATTCTAGCGGGAATGAGCAGTTCTTC.